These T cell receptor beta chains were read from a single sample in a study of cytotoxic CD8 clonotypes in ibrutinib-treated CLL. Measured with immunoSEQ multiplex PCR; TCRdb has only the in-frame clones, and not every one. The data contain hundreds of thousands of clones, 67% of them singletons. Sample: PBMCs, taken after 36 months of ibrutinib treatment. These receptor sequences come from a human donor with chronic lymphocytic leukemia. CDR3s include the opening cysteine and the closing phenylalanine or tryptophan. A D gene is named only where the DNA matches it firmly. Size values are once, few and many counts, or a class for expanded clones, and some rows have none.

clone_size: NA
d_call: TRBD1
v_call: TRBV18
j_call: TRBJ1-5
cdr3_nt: TGTGCCAGCTCCTTGACAGGGGGCAGCAATCAGCCCCAGCATTTT
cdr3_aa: CASSLTGGSNQPQHF

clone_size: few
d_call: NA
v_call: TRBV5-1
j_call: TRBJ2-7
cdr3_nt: TGCGCCAGCAGCTTGGGGTCGACCCACTACGAGCAGTACTTC
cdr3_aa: CASSLGSTHYEQYF

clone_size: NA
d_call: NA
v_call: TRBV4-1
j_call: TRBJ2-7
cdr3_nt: TGCGCCAGCAGCCAAGTTTGGGGTACGGACGAGCAGTACTTC
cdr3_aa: CASSQVWGTDEQYF

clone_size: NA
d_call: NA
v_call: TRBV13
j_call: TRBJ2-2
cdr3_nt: TGTGCCAGCGGTGAACAGGTTTACACCGGGGAGCTGTTTTTT
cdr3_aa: CASGEQVYTGELFF

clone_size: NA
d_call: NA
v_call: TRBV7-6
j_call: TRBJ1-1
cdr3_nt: TGTGCCAGCAGCCGGGGACAGAACACTGAAGCTTTCTTT
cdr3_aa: CASSRGQNTEAFF

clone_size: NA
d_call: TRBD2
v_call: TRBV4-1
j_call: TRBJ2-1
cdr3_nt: TGCGCCAGCAGCCAAGATTGGCTAGCGGGGGCCTCCTACAATGAGCAGTTCTTC
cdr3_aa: CASSQDWLAGASYNEQFF

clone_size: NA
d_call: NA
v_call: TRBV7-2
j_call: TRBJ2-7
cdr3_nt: TGTGCCAGCAGCTTAGAGAGAGCCAGGGGCTACGAGCAGTACTTC
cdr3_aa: CASSLERARGYEQYF

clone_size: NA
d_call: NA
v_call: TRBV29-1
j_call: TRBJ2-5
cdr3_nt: TGCAGCGTTGAAGATCGGGGAGAGACCCAGTACTTC
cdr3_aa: CSVEDRGETQYF

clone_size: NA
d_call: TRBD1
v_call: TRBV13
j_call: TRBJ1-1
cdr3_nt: TGTGCCAGCAGCTCAAGACAGGGTCAGTCTGAAGCTTTCTTT
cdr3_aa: CASSSRQGQSEAFF

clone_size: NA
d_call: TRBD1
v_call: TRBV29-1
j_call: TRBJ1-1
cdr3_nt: TGCAGCGCGACAAGACAGGGTGGAAACACTGAAGCTTTCTTT
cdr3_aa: CSATRQGGNTEAFF

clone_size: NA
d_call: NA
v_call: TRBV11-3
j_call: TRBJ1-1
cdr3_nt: TGTGCCAGCAGCTTAGGGGGGAAGAACACTGAAGCTTTCTTT
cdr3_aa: CASSLGGKNTEAFF

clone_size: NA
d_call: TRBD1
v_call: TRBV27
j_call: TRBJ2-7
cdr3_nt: TGTGCCAGCCGCGGGGACAGGACGAGCTCCTACGAGCAGTACTTC
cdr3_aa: CASRGDRTSSYEQYF

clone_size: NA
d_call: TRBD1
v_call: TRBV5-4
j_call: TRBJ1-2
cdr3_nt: TGTGCCAGCAGCCTCGACAGGGTCCATGGCTACACCTTC
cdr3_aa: CASSLDRVHGYTF

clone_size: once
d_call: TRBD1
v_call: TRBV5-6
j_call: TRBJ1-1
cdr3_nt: TGTGCCAGCAGCTTAAGGACAGGGCCAGCCACTGAAGCTTTCTTT
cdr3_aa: CASSLRTGPATEAFF

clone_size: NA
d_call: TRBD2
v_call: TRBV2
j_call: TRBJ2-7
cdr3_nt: TGTGCCAGCAGCGGGGGGTGGCGACCCCCCTACGAGCAGTACTTC
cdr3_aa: CASSGGWRPPYEQYF